This T cell receptor beta chain emerged from a study of cytomegalovirus exposure and HLA in healthy donors. The CDR3 has 13 amino acids. CDR1 and CDR2 (germline): SGHNT, YENEEA. Trimming left V 1 base short and J 1 base short, with 4 bases between. PCR employed 60 Vbeta and 13 Jbeta primers. Original methodology: Unique TCR beta chains totaled some 80 million in a later count, with roughly 11 million of them shared. Assay used: immunoSEQ multiplex PCR; TCRdb lists only in-frame clones, some missing. The V and J calls and clone size were taken over from that table, and D and trimming were inferred from the DNA. The sample shows approximately 150,000 clones, about 80% of them seen only once.

This TCR derives from a female donor in good health and CMV-seronegative. The chain couples TRBV11-3 to TRBJ1-1, with D uncertain. The specimen was PBMCs. The DNA for the CDR3 is TGTGCCAGCAGCTTAGCCGGGAACACTGAAGCTTTCTTT. This sequence encodes CASSLAGNTEAFF.